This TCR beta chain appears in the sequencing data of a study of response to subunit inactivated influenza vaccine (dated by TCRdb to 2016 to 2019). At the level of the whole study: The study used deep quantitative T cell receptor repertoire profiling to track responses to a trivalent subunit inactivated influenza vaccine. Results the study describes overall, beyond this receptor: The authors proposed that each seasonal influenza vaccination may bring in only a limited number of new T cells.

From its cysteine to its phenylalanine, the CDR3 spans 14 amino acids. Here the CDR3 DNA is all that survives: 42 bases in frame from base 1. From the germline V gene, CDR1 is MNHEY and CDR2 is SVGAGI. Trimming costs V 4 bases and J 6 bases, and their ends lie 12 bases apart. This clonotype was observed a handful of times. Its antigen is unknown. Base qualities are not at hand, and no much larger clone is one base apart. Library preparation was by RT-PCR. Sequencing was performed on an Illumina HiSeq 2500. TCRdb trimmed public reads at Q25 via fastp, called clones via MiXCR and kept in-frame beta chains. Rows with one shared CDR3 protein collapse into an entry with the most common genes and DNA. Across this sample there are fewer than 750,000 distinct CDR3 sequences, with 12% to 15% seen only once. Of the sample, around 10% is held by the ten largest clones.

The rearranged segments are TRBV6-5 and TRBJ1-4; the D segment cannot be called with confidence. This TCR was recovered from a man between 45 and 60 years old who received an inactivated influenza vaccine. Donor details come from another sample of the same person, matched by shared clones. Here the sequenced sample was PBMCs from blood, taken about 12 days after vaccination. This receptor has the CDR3 CASSSTGSYEKLFF. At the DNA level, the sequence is TGTGCCAGCAGTTCGACCGGGTCTTATGAAAAACTGTTTTTT.